Following are 5 T cell receptor beta chains from one sample sequenced in a study of post-analysis software for immune sequencing data. Study results and limitations: Four or five TRBV segments, TRBV5-6, TRBV5-1 and TRBV20-1 among them, were found more frequent in patients than controls.

Antigen specificity for these receptors is unknown. cDNA libraries of TCR beta carried unique molecular identifiers. Using its own MiXCR run on the PCR reads, TCRdb lists one record per CDR3 protein. The sample shows roughly 540,000 distinct CDR3 sequences, 34% of them seen only once. The material sequenced was blood. These receptors were collected from a girl aged 2-17 years with multiple sclerosis.

This clonotype was recorded many times. The chain carries TRBV6-6 and TRBJ2-3; 7 nucleotides agree with TRBD1. Trimming removed 7 bases from V and 5 bases from J; junction bases left unmatched: 3. The V gene's germline CDR1 is MNHNY and CDR2 SVGAGI (reference sequence). The CDR3 has 12 amino acids. CDR3 in amino acids: CASNPGGDTQYF. The CDR3 coding sequence is TGTGCCAGCAATCCAGGGGGAGATACGCAGTATTTT.

This clonotype has only a few counts. This chain joins TRBV9 and TRBJ2-7; tentatively, D is TRBD2 (5 bases). From germline, CDR1 is SGDLS and CDR2 YYNGEE. V was clipped by 4 bases and J by 2 bases, with 16 bases between them. The CDR3 consists of 15 residues. CDR3 in DNA: TGTGCCAGCAGCCCCCTAGAGGGTACTGCCTACGAGCAGTACTTC. This encodes CASSPLEGTAYEQYF.

This rearrangement joins TRBV9 to TRBJ2-3, with D unclear. With 4 bases removed from V and 6 bases from J, the gap between germline ends came to 12 bases. The CDR3 has 13 residues. Germline V lookup: CDR1 SGDLS, CDR2 YYNGEE. This CDR3 is CASSPLSGDTQYF. The CDR3 DNA sequence: TGTGCCAGCAGCCCCCTATCGGGCGATACGCAGTATTTT.

This clonotype was seen more than once but under ten times. V gene TRBV7-9 combines with J gene TRBJ2-7, with 7 nucleotides matching TRBD1. The J call may be incorrect, as the DNA end agrees better with TRBJ2-5. The CDR3 contains 15 residues. Germline V gene sequence: CDR1 SEHNR, CDR2 FQNEAQ (reference sequence). CDR3 nucleotides: TGTGCCAGCACTCCCCCGGGACAGCTCGAGGAGACCCAGTACTTC. Translation gives CASTPPGQLEETQYF.

This clonotype was seen just once. CDR3 amino acids: CASSQDLIAGALNTGELFF. CDR3 coding DNA: TGTGCCAGCAGCCAAGATCTAATAGCGGGGGCCTTGAACACCGGGGAGCTGTTTTTT. The chain joins TRBV4-2 to TRBJ2-2, with 9 bases that match TRBD2. In germline, CDR1 is LGHNA, CDR2 YNFKEQ. The CDR3 is made up of 19 amino acids. With 0 bases clipped from V and 1 base from J, the junction kept 9 bases outside the gene matches.